The clone carrying this TCR beta chain was seen once. What it binds is not known. In germline, CDR1 is KGHSH, CDR2 LQKENI. This CDR3 is 13 amino acids long. V lost 3 bases and J lost 3, with 9 bases in between. The entry originates in a study of cytomegalovirus exposure and HLA in healthy donors. Study-wide context: About 80 million unique TCRs from HLA-typed donors were held in an early data release. Overall study results and limits: Relative to the approximately 630-donor mean, N-insertions were reportedly fewer in an Asian-associated ancestry cluster in a later analysis.

PCR was performed using 60 Vbeta and 13 Jbeta primers. Sequencing used immunoSEQ multiplex PCR; TCRdb keeps in-frame clones, though not all of them. The table lists 150,000 to 200,000 clones, roughly 80% of them singletons. This chain joins TRBV18 and TRBJ2-7; D might be TRBD1 (6 bases). This receptor was identified in a male donor in good health and CMV-seronegative. Sequencing was performed on PBMCs. The CDR3 coding sequence is TGTGCCAGCTCACCGTACAGGGACTACGAGCAGTACTTC. Its translation: CASSPYRDYEQYF.